This T cell receptor beta chain was documented in a study of blood T cells in healthy people across ages (dated by TCRdb to the mid-2010s). Some background on the complete study: In model experiments, template switching captured about one uniquely barcoded TCR beta cDNA molecule for every two T cells. Using deep sequencing normalized with unique cDNA molecular identifiers, the study measured how TCR beta repertoire diversity changes with age. The donors were divided into four age groups: young (average approximately 15 years), middle-aged (under 40), aged (about 62) and long-lived (about 90). To avoid experimental bias, donors of different ages were randomly spread across the sequencing lanes. For two donors (one aged 18 to 29 and one aged 80 or older), the study analyzed two additional independent replicas of 1 million unique cDNA reads from the same blood draw.

With regard to this clonotype: No cognate antigen has been identified for it. No base-level quality is on record; no much larger clone is a single base apart.

Results the study describes overall, beyond this receptor: Because profiling used bulk unsorted PBMCs, naive and antigen-experienced compartments could not be compared conclusively. The percentage of naive T cells measured by flow cytometry correlated strongly with observed TCR beta diversity. The long-lived group showed more naive CD4+ T cells, fewer expanded clones and increased TCR diversity than the aged group, suggesting age selection. Total diversity estimates from one million sequenced T cells were considered lower bounds and underestimates. Donor CMV infection status was unknown, potentially confounding age-related changes in expanded clonotypes. As age increased, observed TCR beta diversity per million T cells dropped in a roughly linear way, and a significant reduction was already evident by age 40.

V is reduced by 7 bases and J by 4 bases, leaving a spacing of 14 bases between them. The CDR3 holds 13 amino acids from the cysteine to the phenylalanine. Only CDR3 DNA remains: 39 bases, in frame from the first base. For CDR1 and CDR2, the germline V gene lists MNHNS and SASEGT. Donors were a few dozen systemically healthy Caucasian individuals from Russia aged 6 to 90 years. Each donor gave around 9.5 milliliters of peripheral blood, collected into EDTA-treated Vacutainer tubes. Ficoll-Paque density-gradient centrifugation was used to isolate PBMCs, with at least 7 million per sample. Total RNA was extracted from PBMCs with Trizol reagent, with at least 5.5 micrograms obtained per sample. Naive CD45RAhigh/CD27high T cell percentages were measured by flow cytometry on a PBMC aliquot from every donor. Receptor amplification or capture employed 5' RACE. This sample was sequenced with an Illumina HiSeq 2500. A second PCR of about 7 to 12 cycles was performed with a sample-barcoded 5' primer and a J-beta primer mix. A unique molecular identifier was introduced onto each TCR beta cDNA molecule by a template-switch 5' adaptor carrying 12 random nucleotides. At least 2.5 million CDR3-containing paired-end reads were obtained from each sample. First-strand cDNA was synthesized from all RNA with the Mint cDNA synthesis kit, primed by a TRBC-specific oligonucleotide. All cDNA was treated with uracil-DNA glycosylase and then went through a first 18-cycle PCR with the universal primers M1SS and BC2_uni_R. Turning to the authors' computational methods: For normalization, 1 million high-quality reads were randomly selected from each sample, with every read carrying a distinct molecular identifier. Instead of being binned into consensus sequences, reads with shared molecular identifiers were discarded. CDR3 identification, clonotype clustering and error correction used MiTCR with a Q25 quality threshold and the strictest error-elimination algorithm. Lower-bound total TCR beta diversity was estimated with a nonparametric unseen species model using Euler transformation. TCRdb trimmed the raw reads at Q25, called clones with MiXCR and kept productive beta chains. For every CDR3 protein sequence, its rows merge into one entry that carries the most common genes and DNA. These V and J calls derive from TCRdb rather than the authors' analysis. The sample profile shows 1.5 million to 2 million distinct CDR3 sequences; roughly 50% of them were found once. The biggest ten clones account for approximately 2.1% of the sample.

This TCR derives from a woman in her 40s in good health. Sequencing was carried out using blood. The chain links TRBV6-1 with TRBJ2-7, with no D gene named confidently. Here the CDR3 is given as CASNPGFRYEQYF. The nucleotide sequence is TGTGCCAGCAACCCGGGTTTCCGATACGAGCAGTACTTC.